The 14 T cell receptor beta chains in this list originate from one sample, sequenced in a study of shared clonotypes between healthy human individuals. Generated by immunoSEQ multiplex PCR, the TCRdb table keeps only in-frame clones and is missing some. The data hold approximately 2.4 million clones, with 90% to 96% observed a single time. The sample taken for sequencing was naive CD4+ T cells sorted from blood. As to subset: CD45RA+ positively selected. The receptors stem from a man younger than 35 in good health.

The chain has TRBV2 and TRBJ1-1; D unresolved. CDR3 size: 13 residues. V was shortened by 9 bases and J by 7 bases, with 18 bases between the two germline ends. Germline V gene sequence: CDR1 SNHLY, CDR2 FYNNEI. CDR3 loop: CASRKSSIIEAFF. CDR3 sequence (DNA): TGTGCCAGTCGCAAGTCCTCAATAATTGAAGCTTTCTTT.

This clone was detected once. V and J are TRBV5-1 and TRBJ2-2; TRBD1 agrees at 10 bases. The ends lost 3 bases at V and 5 bases at J; junction bases unmatched: 7. The germline V gene has CDR1 SGHRS and CDR2 YFSETQ. This CDR3 is built from 16 residues. CDR3 loop: CASSWSGQGPTGELFF. Written as DNA, the CDR3 is TGCGCCAGCAGCTGGTCGGGACAGGGGCCAACCGGGGAGCTGTTTTTT.

Details on this clone: Different DNA sequences within this sample yield the same CDR3. The J gene is TRBJ2-7, the V gene TRBV5-1, with 12 bases matching TRBD1. The CDR3 contains 14 residues. In germline, CDR1 is SGHRS, CDR2 YFSETQ. V lost 3 bases, J lost 6 bases, and 4 bases stayed unmatched. The CDR3 DNA follows: TGCGCCAGCAGCTCCGGGACAGGGGGCGGCGAGCAGTACTTC. The encoded protein is CASSSGTGGGEQYF.

A note on this clone: This specimen includes other DNA sequences encoding the same CDR3. The rearrangement links TRBV7-2 to TRBJ1-1; perhaps TRBD1 as D (5 bases). Germline V gives CDR1 SGHTA, CDR2 FQGNSA. This CDR3 is 14 amino acids long. V lost 3 bases and J lost 0, with 8 bases in between. The CDR3 sequence: CASSFGTVNTEAFF. The DNA of the CDR3 is TGTGCCAGCAGCTTTGGGACGGTGAACACTGAAGCTTTCTTT.

This chain links TRBV2 with TRBJ1-1; 7 bases align to TRBD1. The CDR3 sequence is 14 residues long. Germline V gene lookup returns CDR1 SNHLY and CDR2 FYNNEI. The junction had 8 bases not matched to a gene; V was cut back by 9 bases and J by 1 base. CDR3 region: CASLTGSGNTEAFF. CDR3 DNA sequence: TGTGCCAGTTTGACAGGGTCGGGGAACACTGAAGCTTTCTTT.

The V and J genes are TRBV7-9 and TRBJ2-3; 7 bases fit TRBD2. The length of the CDR3 is 15 residues. Germline V gene data show CDR1 as SEHNR and CDR2 as FQNEAQ (reference sequence). The junction had 4 bases not matched to a gene; V was cut back by 2 bases and J by 2 bases. The CDR3, as DNA: TGTGCCAGCAGCTTAACTAGCGTGAACACAGATACGCAGTATTTT. Translated: CASSLTSVNTDTQYF.

This clone came up once. The CDR3 loop reads CASSLTAGWYGYTF. CDR3 nucleotides: TGTGCCAGCAGCTTAACTGCCGGTTGGTATGGCTACACCTTC. The chain is built from TRBV11-2 and TRBJ1-2; the D is unclear. Germline V gene data show CDR1 as SGHAT and CDR2 as FQNNGV. CDR3 length: 14 residues. Trimming took 2 bases from V and 5 from J, leaving 12 bases between them.

The V and J genes are TRBV5-5 and TRBJ2-7, with a tentative D call TRBD2 (5 bases). CDR1 is SGHKS, CDR2 YYEKEE, per germline (reference sequence). The CDR3 has 19 amino acids. Trimming removed 2 bases at V and 3 bases at J, with 27 bases between. CDR3 in amino acids: CASSFRGSTSLTDDYEQYF. The CDR3 DNA is TGTGCCAGCAGCTTTCGCGGGTCGACCTCTCTTACCGACGACTACGAGCAGTACTTC.

The CDR3 sequence is CAGGEGTSYEQYF. The CDR3 DNA follows: TGTGCCGGGGGCGAGGGCACCTCCTACGAGCAGTACTTC. The chain links TRBV10-3 to TRBJ2-7; D is perhaps TRBD1 (6 bases). Trimming took off 11 bases at V and 0 bases at J, with 14 bases between the two ends. The germline V gene has CDR1 ENHRY and CDR2 SYGVKD. The CDR3 consists of 13 residues.

V and J are TRBV5-5 and TRBJ2-7, with TRBD2 matching over 11 bases. The CDR3 is 17 residues long. Per germline, CDR1 SGHKS and CDR2 YYEKEE (reference sequence). Unmatched junction bases numbered 9, after V lost 4 bases and J lost 0 bases. The CDR3 here is CASSPRTSGLTSYEQYF. The CDR3 DNA reads TGTGCCAGCAGCCCCCGGACTAGCGGGCTAACCTCCTACGAGCAGTACTTC. Complete variable domain (other parts from reference TRBV5-5 and TRBJ2-7): DAGVTQSPTHLIKTRGQQVTLRCSPISGHKSVSWYQQVLGQGPQFIFQYYEKEERGRGNFPDRFSARQFPNYSSELNVNALLLGDSALYLCASSPRTSGLTSYEQYFGPGTRLTVT.

This chain uses TRBV19 with TRBJ1-4; 8 bases map to TRBD1. J lost 7 bases, V lost 7 bases, and 8 bases had no gene match. CDR1 and CDR2 (germline): LNHDA, SQIVND (reference sequence). This CDR3 comprises 14 residues. CDR3 sequence (DNA): TGTGCCAGTACTCCGGGACAGGCAGTTGAAAAACTGTTTTTT. Its translation is CASTPGQAVEKLFF.

The gene calls are TRBV19 and TRBJ2-3, with TRBD1 matching over 7 bases. CDR1 LNHDA and CDR2 SQIVND come from the germline V gene (reference sequence). CDR3 size: 15 residues. Unmatched junction bases numbered 10, after V lost 6 bases and J lost 4 bases. The CDR3 reads CASRQGQLGSDTQYF. The CDR3 nucleotides are TGTGCCAGTAGGCAGGGACAGTTGGGGTCAGATACGCAGTATTTT.

The rearrangement uses TRBV18 and TRBJ2-3; D is undetermined. Germline V gene data show CDR1 as KGHSH and CDR2 as LQKENI. V was shortened by 0 bases and J by 4 bases, with 11 bases between the two germline ends. The CDR3 runs 15 residues. The CDR3 loop reads CASSPPSLGADTQYF. The CDR3 DNA sequence: TGTGCCAGCTCACCACCATCCCTAGGTGCAGATACGCAGTATTTT.

The V gene is TRBV11-2, the J gene TRBJ1-1; no clear D. The CDR3 length is 15 residues. Germline V lookup: CDR1 SGHAT, CDR2 FQNNGV. V dropped 5 bases and J dropped 3 bases, with 16 bases sitting between them. CDR3 sequence: CASSQRSLPDTEAFF. CDR3 sequence (DNA): TGTGCCAGCAGCCAACGGAGTCTCCCTGACACTGAAGCTTTCTTT.